These T cell receptor beta chains were read from a single sample in a study of beta chain features in type 1 diabetes. Only in-frame clones appear in the TCRdb table, and some are missing; sequencing was by immunoSEQ multiplex PCR. The table lists about 340,000 clones, 6.5% to 10% of them singletons. Sample: central memory CD4+ T cells from blood. All receptors come from a young woman in good health. Each CDR3 is given with its conserved first and last residue. The D gene is left open where the match is weak. Clone size is not always given. Where it is, it says once, few, many or a class for expanded clones.

size,V,D,J,CDR3,DNA
few,TRBV28,.,TRBJ1-3,CASLRQFSGNTIYF,TGTGCCAGCCTTCGACAGTTCTCTGGAAACACCATATATTTT
many,TRBV5-1,.,TRBJ2-7,CASSLVPDYEQYF,TGCGCCAGCAGCTTGGTCCCCGATTACGAGCAGTACTTC
few,TRBV7-2,.,TRBJ2-1,CASSLIEDEQFF,TGTGCCAGCAGCTTAATCGAGGATGAGCAGTTCTTC
few,TRBV9,.,TRBJ2-1,CASSLGPNNEQFF,TGTGCCAGCAGCTTGGGACCCAACAATGAGCAGTTCTTC
.,TRBV6-5,.,TRBJ2-7,CASSPIVTNPQYF,TGTGCCAGCAGTCCCATTGTTACTAACCCCCAGTACTTC
few,TRBV2,TRBD1,TRBJ1-6,CASRKTGFGSPLHF,TGTGCCAGCAGGAAGACAGGGTTTGGATCACCCCTCCACTTT
few,TRBV7-3,.,TRBJ2-3,CASSFALTDTQYF,TGTGCCAGCAGCTTTGCTCTCACAGATACGCAGTATTTT
few,TRBV2,.,TRBJ2-1,CASNRDLNEQFF,TGTGCCAGTAACCGGGACCTCAATGAGCAGTTCTTC
few,TRBV6-5,.,TRBJ1-1,CASSYSSTAVNTEAFF,TGTGCCAGCAGTTACTCATCGACAGCGGTGAACACTGAAGCTTTCTTT
.,TRBV27,.,TRBJ1-4,CASSHQPVTNEKLFF,TGTGCCAGCAGTCACCAGCCGGTGACTAATGAAAAACTGTTTTTT
.,TRBV9,TRBD1,TRBJ2-7,CASSVGVTGGGEQYF,TGTGCCAGCAGCGTGGGTGTCACAGGGGGTGGGGAGCAGTACTTC
few,TRBV7-2,.,TRBJ2-2,CASSLVAGQNGELFF,TGTGCCAGCAGCTTAGTCGCCGGGCAGAACGGGGAGCTGTTTTTT
.,TRBV5-6,TRBD1,TRBJ2-6,CASSSVFWTGYSGANVLTF,TGTGCCAGCAGCTCGGTATTTTGGACAGGTTACTCTGGGGCCAACGTCCTGACTTTC
.,TRBV7-9,.,TRBJ2-5,CASSLNREETQYF,TGTGCCAGCAGCTTAAACAGGGAAGAGACCCAGTACTTC
many,TRBV2,.,TRBJ2-1,CASSVDGVNEQFF,TGTGCCAGCAGTGTGGACGGGGTCAATGAGCAGTTCTTC
.,TRBV11-2,TRBD1,TRBJ2-1,CASSAPGDRVRFF,TGTGCCAGCAGCGCCCCAGGTGACAGGGTGCGGTTCTTC
.,TRBV28,.,TRBJ2-7,CASSRQERYEQYF,TGTGCCAGCAGCAGACAGGAGAGGTACGAGCAGTACTTC
.,TRBV9,.,TRBJ2-1,CASSRNYNEQFF,TGTGCCAGCAGCCGAAACTACAATGAGCAGTTCTTC
.,TRBV7-6,TRBD2,TRBJ2-1,CASSLRLAGDEQFF,TGTGCCAGCAGCCTAAGACTAGCGGGAGACGAGCAGTTCTTC
few,TRBV6-5,.,TRBJ1-1,CASRVQGLNTEAFF,TGTGCCAGCAGGGTACAGGGTTTGAACACTGAAGCTTTCTTT
.,TRBV5-6,.,TRBJ2-2,CASSWGLDTGELFF,TGTGCCAGCAGTTGGGGGCTGGACACCGGGGAGCTGTTTTTT
.,TRBV28,.,TRBJ2-7,CASSRTVPYEQYF,TGTGCCAGCAGTCGTACAGTACCCTACGAGCAGTACTTC
many,TRBV10-3,TRBD2,TRBJ2-3,CAISLRGREARADTQYF,TGTGCCATCAGTCTCCGGGGGCGGGAGGCTCGAGCAGATACGCAGTATTTT
.,TRBV7-9,.,TRBJ1-4,CASASGRGDEKLFF,TGTGCCAGCGCCTCAGGGAGGGGTGATGAAAAACTGTTTTTT